A selection of T cell receptor beta chains follows, all from one sample in a study of cytomegalovirus exposure and HLA in healthy donors. The protocol was immunoSEQ multiplex PCR, while the TCRdb copy is restricted to in-frame clones and leaves out a portion. The sample has roughly 140,000 clones, more than 75% seen once; the top ten hold 4.5% to 6.5%. Input material: PBMCs. The receptors shown here come from a male donor in good health and CMV-seronegative. Both conserved end residues are part of each CDR3.

V | CDR3
TRBV7-9 | CASSLDTWNTEAFF
TRBV27 | CARPHGGSSGANVLTF
TRBV5-1 | CASSLHQQGRYGYTF
TRBV7-9 | CASSLTNEQFF
TRBV7-8 | CASSEHRELNTEAFF
TRBV30 | CARSVRQGYGYTF
TRBV7-8 | CASSRTSGGGKTQYF
TRBV6-1 | CASSELSGNWEQYF
TRBV7-9 | CASSPGGGRVLSLHF
TRBV11-2 | CASSPRGIGYGYTF
TRBV18 | CASSPPYPERGYTF
TRBV5-1 | CASSPQMNTEAFF
TRBV5-6 | CASSLYWASSPLHF
TRBV30 | CAWEGGLGEKLFF
TRBV6-1 | CASSDYRGQGVHEQYF
TRBV7-8 | CASSLRRANSPLHF
TRBV5-4 | CASSLEDSRKAFF
TRBV30 | CAWSGGGLNEQFF
TRBV4-3 | CASSQTGNTGELFF
TRBV28 | CATSAGREKLFF
TRBV4-1 | CASSQSSPGTIGNTIYF
TRBV5-1 | CASNPTGGSTTGELFF
TRBV27 | CASSATGITGELFF
TRBV4-3 | CASSLGGLDRQNEQFF
TRBV6-5 | CASSYRGLAIREQFF
TRBV9 | CASSVVTSGMNTGELFF
TRBV4-1 | CASSNRQGFSGNTIYF
TRBV6-6 | CASSQMRAFSIGYTF
TRBV6-5 | CASSLTGAGLAFF
TRBV5-1 | CASSLDSPRYEQYF
TRBV6-5 | CASSYQGLRGNTIYF
TRBV2 | CASSVGTGPATDTQYF
TRBV7-9 | CASSLAPGQGALGNTIYF
TRBV4-2 | CASSQDTETNTGELFF
TRBV30 | CAWSVTDKGYEQYF
TRBV6-1 | CASSGSGGQKLFF
TRBV27 | CASSPLTGAYGYTF
TRBV5-1 | CASSFPESTPDTQYF
TRBV6-5 | CASSYPGQGAGEAFF
TRBV19 | CASRPIGTAHQPQHF
TRBV2 | CASSTDRTNEQFF
TRBV9 | CASSASTDTQYF
TRBV6-1 | CASSGTGNSYEQYF
TRBV28 | CASSFGTGDSHEQYF
TRBV30 | CAWRNRVLVNYGYTF
TRBV6-5 | CASSRGQGSEKLFF
TRBV7-8 | CASRTGGTQYF
TRBV27 | CASSFKGLEVREKLFF
TRBV7-9 | CSSSLTGGSLYGYTF
TRBV4-1 | CASQYDTYGNTIYF
TRBV11-2 | CASSLWGRETQYF
TRBV28 | CASSLLHTTGMESPLHF
TRBV5-6 | CASSSWYRGRVVPGAFF
TRBV9 | CASSSPRRGSTDTQYF
TRBV6-6 | CASYDRGPGERNTQYF
TRBV6-5 | CASSPGTGVNSPLHF
TRBV5-1 | CASSLGQDQAKNIQYF